This is a list of T cell receptor beta chains from one sample in a study of cytomegalovirus exposure and HLA in healthy donors. Produced via immunoSEQ multiplex PCR; TCRdb's table is partial and in-frame only. Found here are about 92,000 clones, 65% to 85% of them singletons; the top ten hold 1.2%. The sequencing input was PBMCs. Receptors originate from a girl aged 2 to 10 in good health and CMV-seropositive. Each CDR3 is given with its conserved first and last residue. A D gene is named only where the DNA matches it firmly. Rows may omit the clone size; those that give it use once, few, many or a size class.

len,j_gene,d_gene,abundance,v_gene,CDR3aa,CDR3nt
16,TRBJ2-7,.,.,TRBV5-1,CASSLELRPRGYEQYF,TGCGCCAGCAGCTTGGAGTTACGGCCCCGGGGCTACGAGCAGTACTTC
15,TRBJ1-2,.,once,TRBV27,CASSSPQQANYGYTF,TGTGCCAGCAGTTCCCCTCAGCAGGCCAACTATGGCTACACCTTC
17,TRBJ2-3,.,.,TRBV15,CATSRKRFGTSTDTQYF,TGTGCCACCAGCAGGAAGCGGTTCGGGACTAGCACAGATACGCAGTATTTT
11,TRBJ2-1,.,.,TRBV19,CASRSINEQFF,TGTGCCAGCCGGAGCATCAATGAGCAGTTCTTC
16,TRBJ2-1,TRBD2,.,TRBV9,CASSPWLAGTYNEQFF,TGTGCCAGCAGCCCCTGGCTAGCGGGCACCTACAATGAGCAGTTCTTC
16,TRBJ2-2,.,.,TRBV6-5,CASSYSVTSKTGELFF,TGTGCCAGCAGTTACTCGGTAACGAGCAAAACCGGGGAGCTGTTTTTT
17,TRBJ2-3,TRBD2,.,TRBV25-1,CASSESLAGGGADTQYF,TGTGCCAGCAGTGAATCCCTAGCGGGAGGAGGGGCAGATACGCAGTATTTT
13,TRBJ1-1,.,.,TRBV7-9,CASSSRGATEAFF,TGTGCCAGCAGCTCCAGGGGAGCTACTGAAGCTTTCTTT
14,TRBJ2-4,.,.,TRBV13,CASSRGTEGNIQYF,TGTGCCAGCAGCCGCGGGACAGAGGGAAACATTCAGTACTTC
14,TRBJ1-1,.,.,TRBV4-1,CASSQGVPRSEAFF,TGCGCCAGCAGCCAAGGGGTCCCCAGGTCTGAAGCTTTCTTT
15,TRBJ2-1,TRBD2,.,TRBV7-9,CASSRAGGAYNEQFF,TGTGCCAGCAGTCGAGCGGGAGGGGCGTACAATGAGCAGTTCTTC
14,TRBJ2-7,.,.,TRBV5-1,CASSLGASAYEQYF,TGCGCCAGCAGCTTGGGTGCATCGGCCTACGAGCAGTACTTC
13,TRBJ1-4,.,once,TRBV9,CASSGPQDEKLFF,TGTGCCAGCAGCGGACCCCAGGATGAAAAACTGTTTTTT
13,TRBJ1-1,TRBD1,.,TRBV5-1,CASSLGTVLEAFF,TGCGCCAGCAGCTTAGGGACAGTCTTGGAAGCTTTCTTT
13,TRBJ2-3,.,.,TRBV18,CASSPIPGDTQYF,TGTGCCAGCTCACCAATACCGGGTGATACGCAGTATTTT
15,TRBJ1-2,TRBD1,.,TRBV6-5,CASSYYPRDRDGYTF,TGTGCCAGCAGTTACTATCCCCGGGACAGGGATGGCTACACCTTC
16,TRBJ2-3,.,.,TRBV9,CASSVVERPSTDTQYF,TGTGCCAGCAGCGTAGTAGAGCGGCCTAGCACAGATACGCAGTATTTT
15,TRBJ2-7,TRBD1,.,TRBV6-1,CASFTPGQGSYEQYF,TGTGCCAGCTTTACTCCGGGACAGGGGTCCTACGAGCAGTACTTC
15,TRBJ2-5,TRBD1,once,TRBV7-7,CASSPRQGSGETQYF,TGTGCTAGCAGTCCCCGACAGGGCTCTGGAGAGACCCAGTACTTC
14,TRBJ2-7,.,few,TRBV28,CASSWYRGSYEQYF,TGTGCCAGCAGTTGGTACCGGGGCTCCTACGAGCAGTACTTC
15,TRBJ2-1,.,.,TRBV18,CASSPPRGSYNEQFF,TGTGCCAGCTCACCACCAAGGGGCTCCTACAATGAGCAGTTCTTC
14,TRBJ2-3,.,.,TRBV6-4,CASSDSLRGKAQYF,TGTGCCAGCAGTGACTCGCTTCGGGGGAAGGCGCAGTATTTT
15,TRBJ2-5,.,.,TRBV10-3,CAIRGLSQVGETQYF,TGTGCCATCAGGGGTTTGAGTCAGGTGGGAGAGACCCAGTACTTC
14,TRBJ2-7,TRBD2,.,TRBV29-1,CSVEEAGVSTGQYF,TGCAGCGTTGAAGAAGCGGGAGTCTCTACCGGGCAGTACTTC
15,TRBJ1-5,.,.,TRBV7-9,CASSPGHNSNQPQHF,TGTGCCAGCAGCCCAGGACATAATAGCAATCAGCCCCAGCATTTT
15,TRBJ2-7,.,.,TRBV7-2,CASSKTGTLGYEQYF,TGTGCCAGCAGCAAGACCGGGACACTTGGCTACGAGCAGTACTTC
15,TRBJ2-7,TRBD2,.,TRBV5-1,CASSLWSGGGYEQYF,TGCGCCAGCAGCTTGTGGTCGGGAGGAGGCTACGAGCAGTACTTC
13,TRBJ2-1,.,.,TRBV6-1,CASKPGDPNEQFF,TGTGCCAGCAAGCCGGGTGACCCCAATGAGCAGTTCTTC
15,TRBJ1-2,TRBD1,.,TRBV7-9,CASSLTGGFNYGYTF,TGTGCCAGCAGCCTTACAGGGGGATTCAACTATGGCTACACCTTC
16,TRBJ1-4,.,few,TRBV30,CAWSTFLTGWSEKLFF,TGTGCCTGGAGTACGTTTCTTACAGGGTGGTCTGAAAAACTGTTTTTT
18,TRBJ1-6,.,.,TRBV27,CASTNSPAGQGGYSPLHF,TGTGCCAGCACCAACTCCCCGGCTGGGCAGGGAGGTTATTCACCCCTCCACTTT
14,TRBJ2-7,TRBD1,.,TRBV27,CASSLGQGPYEQYF,TGTGCCAGCAGCTTGGGACAGGGACCCTACGAGCAGTACTTC
16,TRBJ2-7,TRBD2,.,TRBV25-1,CASSESHSGTLHEQYF,TGTGCCAGCAGTGAATCTCATAGCGGGACGTTACACGAGCAGTACTTC
15,TRBJ2-7,TRBD2,once,TRBV7-6,CASSAGLAGSGEQYF,TGTGCCAGCAGCGCCGGACTAGCGGGAAGTGGCGAGCAGTACTTC
15,TRBJ2-1,.,.,TRBV27,CASSPLGPEGDEQFF,TGTGCCAGCAGTCCTCTCGGACCCGAGGGGGATGAGCAGTTCTTC
15,TRBJ2-5,TRBD2,.,TRBV30,CAWRAGTSRKETQYF,TGTGCCTGGAGAGCCGGGACTAGCAGGAAAGAGACCCAGTACTTC
15,TRBJ1-1,.,.,TRBV4-1,CASSHGGAGGTEAFF,TGCGCCAGCAGCCATGGAGGGGCGGGGGGCACTGAAGCTTTCTTT